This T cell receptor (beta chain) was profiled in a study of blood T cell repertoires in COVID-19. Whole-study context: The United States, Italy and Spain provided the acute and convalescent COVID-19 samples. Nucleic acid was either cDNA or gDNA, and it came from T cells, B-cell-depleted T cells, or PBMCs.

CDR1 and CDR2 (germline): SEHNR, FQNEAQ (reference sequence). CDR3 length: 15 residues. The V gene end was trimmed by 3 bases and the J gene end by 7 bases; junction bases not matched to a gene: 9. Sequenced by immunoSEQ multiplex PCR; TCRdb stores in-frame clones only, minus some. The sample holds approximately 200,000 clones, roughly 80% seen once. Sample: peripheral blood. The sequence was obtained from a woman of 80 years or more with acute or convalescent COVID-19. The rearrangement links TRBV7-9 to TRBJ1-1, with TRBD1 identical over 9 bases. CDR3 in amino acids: CASSLGTGWDSEAFF. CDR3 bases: TGTGCCAGCAGCTTGGGGACAGGGTGGGACAGTGAAGCTTTCTTT.